Detailed here is one TCR beta chain. The data are from a study of T cell changes during pregnancy in multiple sclerosis. The trim removed 0 bases at V and 5 bases at J, leaving 10 bases unmatched. This CDR3 contains 16 residues. Germline CDR1 and CDR2: GTSNPN and SVGIG (reference sequence). TCRdb's table, derived via immunoSEQ multiplex PCR, lists solely in-frame clones and lacks some. The table lists around 95,000 clones, about 90% of them singletons, with about 2% in the top ten. The sample in question was peripheral blood, obtained after pregnancy. The chain joins TRBV30 to TRBJ1-5; TRBD1 matches at 7 bases. The sequence derives from a female donor in good health, enrolled as a control in a pregnancy study. This chain's CDR3 is CAWSVGVRGTDQPQHF. The DNA of the CDR3 is TGTGCCTGGAGTGTAGGTGTCAGGGGGACCGATCAGCCCCAGCATTTT. The whole variable domain, remainder taken from reference TRBV30 and TRBJ1-5, is SQTIHQWPATLVQPVGSPLSLECTVEGTSNPNLYWYRQAAGRGLQLLFYSVGIGQISSEVPQNLSASRPQDRQFILSSKKLLLSDSGFYLCAWSVGVRGTDQPQHFGDGTRLSIL.